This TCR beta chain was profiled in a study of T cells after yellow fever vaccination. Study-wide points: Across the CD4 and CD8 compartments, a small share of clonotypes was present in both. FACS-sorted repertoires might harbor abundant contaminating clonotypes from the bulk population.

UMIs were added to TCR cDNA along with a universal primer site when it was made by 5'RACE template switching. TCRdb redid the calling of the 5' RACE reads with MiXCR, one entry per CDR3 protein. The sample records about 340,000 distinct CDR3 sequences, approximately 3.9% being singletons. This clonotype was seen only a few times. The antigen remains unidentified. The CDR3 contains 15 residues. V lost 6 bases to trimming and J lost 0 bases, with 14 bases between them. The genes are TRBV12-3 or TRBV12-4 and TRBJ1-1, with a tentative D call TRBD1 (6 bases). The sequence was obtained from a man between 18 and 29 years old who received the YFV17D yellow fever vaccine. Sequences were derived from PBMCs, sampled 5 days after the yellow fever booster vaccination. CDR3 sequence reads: CASSLGQIMNTEAFF. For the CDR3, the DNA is TGTGCCAGCAGCCTCGGACAGATTATGAACACTGAAGCTTTCTTT.